The 8 T cell receptor beta chains reported below all come from one sample, sequenced in a study of CD8 T cell repertoires and HIV-1 epitope variants. Sequenced by immunoSEQ multiplex PCR; TCRdb stores in-frame clones only, minus some. This sample carries some 5,000 clones, around 62% of them seen once, and the ten largest clones take about 40%. Their antigen targets remain unknown. What was sequenced was cultured CD8+ T cells derived from PBMCs. The receptors stem from a male donor with HIV.

The chain employs TRBV9 and TRBJ2-7; a possible D gene is TRBD1 (6 bases). V lost 0 bases to trimming and J lost 3 bases, with 7 bases between them. Germline V gene sequence: CDR1 SGDLS, CDR2 YYNGEE. The CDR3 length is 13 residues. The DNA for the CDR3 is TGTGCCAGCAGCGTAGAACAGGGCTACGAGCAGTACTTC. Amino acids: CASSVEQGYEQYF.

The chain employs TRBV19 and TRBJ2-3; 9 positions agree with TRBD2. Germline V gene data show CDR1 as LNHDA and CDR2 as SQIVND (reference sequence). The CDR3 spans 16 residues. The trim removed 2 bases at V and 2 bases at J, leaving 5 bases unmatched. CDR3 in DNA: TGTGCCAGTAGTATACTGGCTAGCGGGGTCACAGATACGCAGTATTTT. Translated: CASSILASGVTDTQYF.

The chain links TRBV30 to TRBJ2-7, with a possible D match to TRBD2 (6 bases). Trimming took off 5 bases at V and 4 bases at J, with 9 bases between the two ends. Germline values: CDR1 GTSNPN, CDR2 SVGIG (reference sequence). The CDR3 spans 11 residues. The CDR3 nucleotides read TGTGCCTGGGGGGAGGAGTACGAGCAGTACTTC. Its protein product is CAWGEEYEQYF.

This chain uses TRBV14 with TRBJ2-3, with D possibly being TRBD1 (6 bases). The germline V gene encodes CDR1 SGHDN and CDR2 FVKESK. The CDR3 is made up of 16 amino acids. V was shortened by 0 bases and J by 6 bases, with 16 bases between the two germline ends. The CDR3 coding sequence is TGTGCCAGCAGCCAAGATAGCTTCGGGGACACCGATACGCAGTATTTT. Translation gives CASSQDSFGDTDTQYF.

The DNA for the CDR3 is TGCGTCCCTTGGGTCACCGACTCTGGGGCCAACGTCCTGACTTTC. Protein: CVPWVTDSGANVLTF. This chain joins TRBV5-1 and TRBJ2-6, with D unclear. This CDR3 has 15 residues. Germline CDR1 SGHRS, CDR2 YFSETQ.

The genes are TRBV27 and TRBJ2-7; 9 bases agree with TRBD2. Per germline, CDR1 MNHEY and CDR2 SMNVEV (reference sequence). The CDR3 loop spans 15 amino acids. The V and J ends lost 3 bases and 2 bases, in that order; junction bases with no gene match: 5. CDR3 loop: CASSFQAGGTYEQYF. CDR3 in DNA: TGTGCCAGCAGTTTTCAGGCGGGAGGGACCTACGAGCAGTACTTC.

The gene calls are TRBV2 and TRBJ1-1; D is ambiguous. Germline CDR1 reads SNHLY; CDR2 reads FYNNEI. The V end lost 6 bases, the J end lost 0 bases, and 11 bases lay between the germline ends. The CDR3 is 14 amino acids. The CDR3 DNA reads TGTGCCAGCAGGCTTCGTACAGTGAACACTGAAGCTTTCTTT. It encodes CASRLRTVNTEAFF.

This clone was observed a few times. The rearrangement joins TRBV27 to TRBJ1-2, with a tentative D call TRBD1 (6 bases). This CDR3 has 14 residues. Germline assignment: CDR1 MNHEY and CDR2 SMNVEV (reference sequence). Trimming took 2 bases from V and 5 from J, leaving 12 bases between them. The chain's CDR3 is CASSLGQGRYGYTF. In DNA form, the CDR3 reads TGTGCCAGCAGTTTAGGGCAGGGGAGGTATGGCTACACCTTC.